This paragraph reports one T cell receptor beta chain. Its target is not known. Other DNA sequences in this sample translate to the same CDR3. Primers for the PCR totalled 60 Vbeta and 13 Jbeta. This table comes from immunoSEQ multiplex PCR, and its TCRdb copy is limited to in-frame clones, with some not included. In the table there are 80,000 to 130,000 clones, 65% to 75% of which are singletons. This record comes from a study of cytomegalovirus exposure and HLA in healthy donors. For the study at large: Tens of millions of unique TCRs from HLA-typed donors were held in an early data release.

CDR1 ENHRY and CDR2 SYGVKD come from the germline V gene. The CDR3 length is 14 residues. J gave up 3 bases and V 6 bases, and 2 bases lay outside the gene matches. Study outcomes and limitations: Apparent HLA restriction characterized most CMV-associated TCR beta chains in a later analysis.

The chain carries TRBV10-3 and TRBJ2-5; TRBD2 agrees at 12 bases. The TCR comes from a woman aged 18-29 years in good health and CMV-seropositive. Source material: PBMCs. The CDR3 nucleotides read TGTGCCATCAGCCGACTAGCGGGAGAAGAGACCCAGTACTTC. Translation gives CAISRLAGEETQYF.